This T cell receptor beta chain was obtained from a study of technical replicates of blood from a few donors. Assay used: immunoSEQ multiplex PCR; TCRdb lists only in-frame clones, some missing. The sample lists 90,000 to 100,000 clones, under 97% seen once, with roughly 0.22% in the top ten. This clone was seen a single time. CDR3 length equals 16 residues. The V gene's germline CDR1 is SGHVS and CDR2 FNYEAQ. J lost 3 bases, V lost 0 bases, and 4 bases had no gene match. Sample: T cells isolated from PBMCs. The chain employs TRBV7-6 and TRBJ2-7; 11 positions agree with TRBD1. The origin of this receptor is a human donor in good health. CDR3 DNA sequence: TGTGCCAGCAGCTTAGCGGCAGGGACAGGGGGCTACGAGCAGTACTTC. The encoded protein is CASSLAAGTGGYEQYF.